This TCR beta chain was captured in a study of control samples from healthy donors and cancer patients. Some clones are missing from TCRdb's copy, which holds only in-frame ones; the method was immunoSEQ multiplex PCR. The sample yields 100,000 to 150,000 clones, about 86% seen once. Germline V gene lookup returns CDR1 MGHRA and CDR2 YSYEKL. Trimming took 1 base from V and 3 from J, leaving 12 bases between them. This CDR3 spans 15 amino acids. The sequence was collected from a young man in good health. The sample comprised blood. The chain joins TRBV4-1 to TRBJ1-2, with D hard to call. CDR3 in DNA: TGCGCCAGCAGCCAAGCCATACAAACCCACTATGGCTACACCTTC. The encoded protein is CASSQAIQTHYGYTF.